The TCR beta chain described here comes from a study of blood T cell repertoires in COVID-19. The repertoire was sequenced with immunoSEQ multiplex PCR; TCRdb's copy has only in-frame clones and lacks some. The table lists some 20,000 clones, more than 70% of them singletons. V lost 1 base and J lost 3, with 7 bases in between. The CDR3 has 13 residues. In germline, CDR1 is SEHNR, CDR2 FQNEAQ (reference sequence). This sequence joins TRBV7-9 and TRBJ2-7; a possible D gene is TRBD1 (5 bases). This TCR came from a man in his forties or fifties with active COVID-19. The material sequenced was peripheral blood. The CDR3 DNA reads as TGTGCCAGCAGCTTAGGACAGAACTACGAGCAGTACTTC. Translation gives CASSLGQNYEQYF.